This TCR beta chain was identified during a study of a mutant IDH1 vaccine in newly diagnosed glioma. In the study overall: The treated population exhibited a male proportion of about 62%, a female proportion of approximately 38%, and a mean age of about 39 years. The earlier regimen, radiotherapy, temozolomide, or both, was most often both.

Generated by immunoSEQ multiplex PCR, the TCRdb table keeps only in-frame clones and is missing some. The sample includes around 39,000 clones, roughly 83% of them seen just once. Study outcomes and limitations: Immune responses induced by vaccination arose in roughly 95% of the patients. Pseudoprogression appeared independent of alterations in top peripheral clonotypes.

Trimming cost V 1 base and J 3 bases; bases outside gene matches: 6. Germline V CDR1 and CDR2: SGHRS, YFSETQ. This CDR3 is built from 15 residues. The time point was: week 23, last vaccination. Topical imiquimod was applied with each vaccine dose, which held 300 ug of mutant IDH1 20-mer peptide. This clone appeared once. No antigen is known for it. The source of this sequence is a woman under 30 with glioma. Some clones in this sample may be carry-over from other donors' samples. The V and J genes are TRBV5-1 and TRBJ2-7; 8 bases agree with TRBD1. The sample in question was PBMCs, obtained from a glioma patient whose treatment included an IDH1 peptide vaccine. In nucleotides, the CDR3 is TGCGCCAGCAGCTTGACCGGGACAGGCGGCTACGAGCAGTACTTC. The encoded protein is CASSLTGTGGYEQYF.